These T cell receptor beta chains were read from a single sample in a study of cytomegalovirus exposure and HLA in healthy donors. Repertoires were generated with immunoSEQ multiplex PCR, while TCRdb's copy carries only in-frame clones and drops some. The table includes 60,000 to 80,000 clones, roughly 75% detected once. Sequencing input: PBMCs. The receptors here all came from a woman in her twenties or thirties in good health and CMV-seronegative. Both conserved end residues are part of each CDR3. Fields, in order: D gene, V gene, J gene, clone size, CDR3 DNA, CDR3 protein. A D gene is named only where the DNA matches it firmly. Rows give clone size only sometimes, using once, few, many, or a class for an expanded clone.

D: NA; V: TRBV1; J: TRBJ2-3; size: NA; DNA: TGCACCAGCAGCCAGGAGAGAGATCGTACCCCGGGACTAGCGGGAGCGAAAGATACGCAGTATTTT; CDR3: CTSSQERDRTPGLAGAKDTQYF
D: NA; V: TRBV27; J: TRBJ2-1; size: NA; DNA: TGTGCCAGCAGCACAGGGAAAGGTGGCAATGAGCAGTTCTTC; CDR3: CASSTGKGGNEQFF
D: NA; V: TRBV30; J: TRBJ1-2; size: NA; DNA: TGTGCCTGGAGTGTAGGGAGGGGGGTCTATGGCTACACCTTC; CDR3: CAWSVGRGVYGYTF
D: TRBD1; V: TRBV7-9; J: TRBJ2-3; size: NA; DNA: TGTTCCAGCAGCACCCGACAGGGACAAGGGCCATATACGCAGTATTTT; CDR3: CSSSTRQGQGPYTQYF
D: TRBD1; V: TRBV27; J: TRBJ2-4; size: NA; DNA: TGTGCCAGCAGTGGATACGGGACAGGGGATTTTGAGTACTTC; CDR3: CASSGYGTGDFEYF
D: NA; V: TRBV6-6; J: TRBJ1-5; size: NA; DNA: TGTGCCAGCTCGGAGAACAATCAGCCCCAGCATTTT; CDR3: CASSENNQPQHF
D: NA; V: TRBV7-9; J: TRBJ2-3; size: NA; DNA: TGTGCCAGCAGCCCGAGCGGAACCACAGATACGCAGTATTTT; CDR3: CASSPSGTTDTQYF
D: NA; V: TRBV28; J: TRBJ1-2; size: once; DNA: TGTGCCAGCAGTCTCCCCCCCTATGGCTACACCTTC; CDR3: CASSLPPYGYTF
D: TRBD2; V: TRBV19; J: TRBJ2-1; size: NA; DNA: TGTGCCAGTAGTCCCCGGGGGGGCGGGAGGGACGTTGAGCAGTTCTTC; CDR3: CASSPRGGGRDVEQFF
D: NA; V: TRBV5-1; J: TRBJ2-2; size: NA; DNA: TGCGCCAGCAGCCCACAGGAAACCGGGGAGCTGTTTTTT; CDR3: CASSPQETGELFF
D: TRBD1; V: TRBV19; J: TRBJ1-3; size: NA; DNA: TGTGCCAGTATCAGACAGGGGGCTTCCTCTGGAAACACCATATATTTT; CDR3: CASIRQGASSGNTIYF
D: NA; V: TRBV10-1; J: TRBJ2-2; size: NA; DNA: TGCGCCAGCAGTGAACGAGACAGACCCACCGGGGAGCTGTTTTTT; CDR3: CASSERDRPTGELFF
D: TRBD2; V: TRBV7-9; J: TRBJ2-5; size: once; DNA: TGTGCCAGCAGCTTAGGTCCCGGGGGGGAGACCCAGTACTTC; CDR3: CASSLGPGGETQYF
D: TRBD2; V: TRBV4-3; J: TRBJ2-1; size: medium-sized; DNA: TGCGCCAGCAGCCAAGGTCGACTAGCGGAGTTGTCCTACAATGAGCAGTTCTTC; CDR3: CASSQGRLAELSYNEQFF
D: NA; V: TRBV7-3; J: TRBJ1-1; size: NA; DNA: TGTGCCAGCAGCTTAGCGCAGGGTATGTACACTGAAGCTTTCTTT; CDR3: CASSLAQGMYTEAFF
D: NA; V: TRBV6-5; J: TRBJ1-2; size: NA; DNA: TGTGCCAGCAGTTATGAGTCCAGGGGTGACTATGGCTACACCTTC; CDR3: CASSYESRGDYGYTF
D: TRBD2; V: TRBV6-1; J: TRBJ2-7; size: few; DNA: TGTGCCAGCAGTGTTGGACTAGCGGCCCTCTACGAGCAGTACTTC; CDR3: CASSVGLAALYEQYF
D: TRBD1; V: TRBV29-1; J: TRBJ1-4; size: NA; DNA: TGCAGCGTTGAAGAGGGACAGGGAGGTGAAAAACTGTTTTTT; CDR3: CSVEEGQGGEKLFF
D: TRBD2; V: TRBV7-8; J: TRBJ2-7; size: few; DNA: TGTGCCAGCAGCCCGCGGGAGGGACCTTCCTACGAGCAGTACTTC; CDR3: CASSPREGPSYEQYF
D: NA; V: TRBV27; J: TRBJ2-7; size: NA; DNA: TGTGCCAGCAGTTTCGGGATGGCCTACGAGCAGTACTTC; CDR3: CASSFGMAYEQYF
D: NA; V: TRBV6-5; J: TRBJ2-2; size: few; DNA: TGTGCCAGCAGTTACTGGGCAGACCCATACACCGGGGAGCTGTTTTTT; CDR3: CASSYWADPYTGELFF
D: NA; V: TRBV4-3; J: TRBJ2-2; size: NA; DNA: TGCGCCAGCAGCCTGGGGAGCCCGAACACCGGGGAGCTGTTTTTT; CDR3: CASSLGSPNTGELFF
D: NA; V: TRBV12-5; J: TRBJ1-5; size: once; DNA: TGTGCTAGTGGTTTGGCAATGGGAGGGCAGCCCCAGCATTTT; CDR3: CASGLAMGGQPQHF
D: TRBD1; V: TRBV6-5; J: TRBJ2-7; size: NA; DNA: TGTGCCGCCGGGACAGGGACGTTTGAGCAGTACTTC; CDR3: CAAGTGTFEQYF
D: NA; V: TRBV2; J: TRBJ2-2; size: NA; DNA: TGTGCCAGCAAGTGGGCCCCTCTAACCACCGGGGAGCTGTTTTTT; CDR3: CASKWAPLTTGELFF
D: NA; V: TRBV19; J: TRBJ1-6; size: NA; DNA: TGTGCCAGTAACCGCGGCGCGAGCTCCTATAATTCACCCCTCCACTTT; CDR3: CASNRGASSYNSPLHF
D: NA; V: TRBV28; J: TRBJ1-1; size: NA; DNA: TGTGCCAGCAACTTGGCCCCCTCGGGGGTGCAAGCTTTCTTT; CDR3: CASNLAPSGVQAFF
D: NA; V: TRBV7-2; J: TRBJ1-3; size: NA; DNA: TGTGCCAGCAGCTTTGAAGGGGTGGGAAACACCATATATTTT; CDR3: CASSFEGVGNTIYF
D: NA; V: TRBV6-1; J: TRBJ1-3; size: NA; DNA: TGTGCCAGCAGTGATAAGAGGGGGACTGGAAACACCATATATTTT; CDR3: CASSDKRGTGNTIYF
D: TRBD2; V: TRBV9; J: TRBJ2-3; size: NA; DNA: TGTGCCAGCAGCGTACTTGGGACTAGCGGGGGAGATACGCAGTATTTT; CDR3: CASSVLGTSGGDTQYF
D: TRBD1; V: TRBV6-5; J: TRBJ2-7; size: NA; DNA: TGTGCCAGCAGCTTGACAGGGATCCCCTACGAGCAGTACTTC; CDR3: CASSLTGIPYEQYF
D: TRBD1; V: TRBV5-1; J: TRBJ1-6; size: NA; DNA: TGCGCCAGCAGTACAGGGGCTAATTCACCCCTCCACTTT; CDR3: CASSTGANSPLHF
D: TRBD1; V: TRBV28; J: TRBJ1-1; size: NA; DNA: TGTGCCAGCAGTTTCAGGGGGTTGGGGACTGAAGCTTTCTTT; CDR3: CASSFRGLGTEAFF
D: NA; V: TRBV4-1; J: TRBJ1-5; size: NA; DNA: TGCGCCAGCAGCCAAGATCAAGGGGGTGGGCAGCCCCAGCATTTT; CDR3: CASSQDQGGGQPQHF
D: NA; V: TRBV5-1; J: TRBJ1-2; size: NA; DNA: TGCGCCAGCAGCTCCTTTTTGCCCTCAGAGGCGCTCAGCATTAACTATGGCTACACCTTC; CDR3: CASSSFLPSEALSINYGYTF
D: NA; V: TRBV6-5; J: TRBJ1-6; size: NA; DNA: TGTGCCAGCACCCGGGACATTAATTCACCCCTCCACTTT; CDR3: CASTRDINSPLHF
D: NA; V: TRBV6-4; J: TRBJ2-1; size: NA; DNA: TGTGCCAGCAGTGACAGGTCAGGGGATCGCAATGAGCAGTTCTTC; CDR3: CASSDRSGDRNEQFF
D: NA; V: TRBV6-6; J: TRBJ1-2; size: NA; DNA: TGTGCCAGCAGTTATCCAGGGAATAGTGGCTACACCTTC; CDR3: CASSYPGNSGYTF
D: NA; V: TRBV28; J: TRBJ1-4; size: NA; DNA: TGTGCCAGCAGTTGGGGGGGGCCAACTAATGAAAAACTGTTTTTT; CDR3: CASSWGGPTNEKLFF
D: TRBD2; V: TRBV19; J: TRBJ2-1; size: NA; DNA: TGTGCCAGTAAGCGCGGGAGGGGCTACAATGAGCAGTTCTTC; CDR3: CASKRGRGYNEQFF
D: TRBD2; V: TRBV7-6; J: TRBJ2-2; size: NA; DNA: TGTGCCAGCAGTACCGGCGGGAGTAGGTCCGGGGAGCTGTTTTTT; CDR3: CASSTGGSRSGELFF
D: TRBD2; V: TRBV30; J: TRBJ2-1; size: NA; DNA: TGTGCCTGGAGTTACGGGGGGGCAGACTACAATGAGCAGTTCTTC; CDR3: CAWSYGGADYNEQFF
D: NA; V: TRBV6-5; J: TRBJ1-2; size: NA; DNA: TGTGCCAGCAGCCCCCGGACAGCCACCAACTATGGCTACACCTTC; CDR3: CASSPRTATNYGYTF
D: NA; V: TRBV19; J: TRBJ1-2; size: NA; DNA: TGTGCTTGTTTCAAGGAGAAGGCGGCATACGGCTACACCTTC; CDR3: CACFKEKAAYGYTF
D: TRBD1; V: TRBV7-9; J: TRBJ1-2; size: NA; DNA: TGTGCCAGCAGCCTAGCAGGGGGTAATGGCTACACCTTC; CDR3: CASSLAGGNGYTF
D: TRBD2; V: TRBV11-3; J: TRBJ2-1; size: NA; DNA: TGTGCCAGCAGCTTAGAACCCTTCCGCGGGAGTTGGAATGAGCAGTTCTTC; CDR3: CASSLEPFRGSWNEQFF
D: NA; V: TRBV19; J: TRBJ1-3; size: NA; DNA: TGTGCCAGTAGTATTGGGGCGTCTGGAAACACCATATATTTT; CDR3: CASSIGASGNTIYF
D: TRBD2; V: TRBV5-1; J: TRBJ2-7; size: NA; DNA: TGCGCCAGCAGCTTGGAGGAGCGGGGAACCTACGAGCAGTACTTC; CDR3: CASSLEERGTYEQYF
D: TRBD1; V: TRBV10-1; J: TRBJ1-1; size: NA; DNA: TGCGCCAGCAGCCAGGGGGGGAACACTGAAGCTTTCTTT; CDR3: CASSQGGNTEAFF
D: TRBD2; V: TRBV2; J: TRBJ2-7; size: NA; DNA: TGTGCCAGCAGGGACCCTATTAGCGGGAGAAGCGAGCAGTACTTC; CDR3: CASRDPISGRSEQYF